These 32 T cell receptor beta chains came from one sample sequenced in a study of identical twins. TCRdb ran MiXCR on the 5' RACE reads and lists one entry per CDR3 protein. Seen here are around 480,000 distinct CDR3 sequences, 13% to 15% observed once, and the top ten hold approximately 0.52%. The data were also submitted as part of a second study, on yellow fever vaccine responses in identical twins.

The material sequenced was CD4+ T cells sorted from blood. Receptors originate from a woman aged 18 to 35 in good health.

This clonotype was detected only a few times. J is TRBJ2-7 and V is TRBV5-1, with no clear D. Trimming left V 3 bases short and J 7 bases short, with 11 bases between. The CDR3 covers 12 residues. CDR1 is SGHRS and CDR2 is YFSETQ in the germline V gene. This chain's CDR3 is CASSSTVEEQYF. In nucleotides, the CDR3 is TGCGCCAGCAGCTCCACGGTGGAAGAGCAGTACTTC.

There are a few counts of this clonotype. V and J are TRBV2 and TRBJ2-4; possibly TRBD2 for D (5 bases). The V gene lost 7 bases and the J gene lost 9 bases, with 22 bases spanning the gap. CDR1 is SNHLY and CDR2 is FYNNEI in the germline V gene. The CDR3 contains 15 residues. CDR3: CASKAGKTAPSIQYF. The CDR3 region has the DNA TGTGCCAGCAAGGCGGGTAAAACAGCCCCTAGCATTCAGTACTTC.

This clonotype was recorded at least ten times. The V and J genes are TRBV12-3 or TRBV12-4 and TRBJ2-3; tentatively, D is TRBD1 (6 bases). There are 15 residues in the CDR3. V shed 7 bases and J shed 0 bases, with 14 bases lying between them. CDR3 sequence reads: CASTRTASSTDTQYF. The CDR3 DNA reads TGTGCCAGCACCAGGACAGCCTCTAGCACAGATACGCAGTATTTT.

There are a few counts of this clonotype. This chain uses TRBV6-5 with TRBJ1-6, with 8 bases matching TRBD1. This CDR3 spans 16 amino acids. Germline V gene lookup returns CDR1 MNHEY and CDR2 SVGAGI. With 5 bases clipped from V and 4 bases from J, the junction kept 7 bases outside the gene matches. The CDR3 bases are TGTGCCAGCAGTACTAACCGGGACAGGTATAATTCACCCCTCCACTTT. This codes for CASSTNRDRYNSPLHF.

This clonotype turned up a few times. The rearrangement uses TRBV20-1 and TRBJ2-1, with TRBD2 matching 13 bases. V gave up 2 bases and J gave up 5 bases; unmatched junction bases: 9. Germline CDR1 DFQATT, CDR2 SNEGSKA (reference sequence). The CDR3 consists of 17 residues. The CDR3: CSARKTGLAGRDNEQFF. CDR3 DNA: TGCAGTGCTAGAAAAACGGGACTAGCGGGAAGGGACAATGAGCAGTTCTTC.

The rearrangement uses TRBV10-3 and TRBJ2-6, with D possibly being TRBD1 or TRBD2 (7 bases each). The V gene lost 2 bases and the J gene lost 0 bases, with 23 bases spanning the gap. This CDR3 region has 21 residues. The V gene's germline CDR1 is ENHRY and CDR2 SYGVKD. Here the CDR3 reads CAISEPLGRDSDSSGANVLTF. CDR3 DNA sequence: TGTGCCATCAGTGAGCCGCTAGGGAGGGACAGTGACAGCTCTGGGGCCAACGTCCTGACTTTC.

V and J are TRBV12-3 or TRBV12-4 and TRBJ2-7, with 7 bases aligning to TRBD1. J gave up 5 bases and V 6 bases, and 16 bases lay outside the gene matches. There are 16 residues in the CDR3. The chain's CDR3 is CASRGARRDSYHEQYF. For the CDR3, the DNA is TGTGCCAGCAGAGGAGCCCGACGGGACAGCTACCACGAGCAGTACTTC.

J is TRBJ2-3 and V is TRBV12-3 or TRBV12-4; 11 bases match TRBD2. The V and J ends lost 7 bases and 2 bases, in that order; junction bases with no gene match: 11. This CDR3 region has 17 residues. The CDR3 spells CASTTARLAGLTDTQYF. CDR3 nucleotide sequence: TGTGCCAGCACCACCGCCCGACTAGCGGGGCTCACAGATACGCAGTATTTT.

Written as DNA, the CDR3 is TGTGCCAGCAGTGACCCGGCAGGGAGTGGTTCACCCCTCCACTTT. This codes for CASSDPAGSGSPLHF. The chain links TRBV6-1 to TRBJ1-6, with D possibly matching TRBD1 (5 bases). This CDR3 comprises 15 residues. CDR1 and CDR2 (germline): MNHNS, SASEGT. Trimming took off 3 bases at V and 9 bases at J, with 15 bases between the two ends.

The DNA for the CDR3 is TGCGCCAGCAGAACTCAGGTGGGTGAGCAGTTCTTC. Protein sequence: CASRTQVGEQFF. The chain is built from TRBV5-1 and TRBJ2-1; D remains unclear. The CDR3 consists of 12 residues. V lost 5 bases to trimming and J lost 9 bases, with 12 bases between them. CDR1 and CDR2 (germline): SGHRS, YFSETQ.

The chain is built from TRBV30 and TRBJ2-7, with a possible D match to TRBD2 (6 bases). V gave up 5 bases and J gave up 2 bases, with 10 bases separating them. This CDR3 is 12 amino acids long. Germline values: CDR1 GTSNPN, CDR2 SVGIG (reference sequence). The CDR3 DNA reads as TGTGCCTGGTCCGGGGGAGCCTACGAGCAGTACTTC. It is translated as CAWSGGAYEQYF.

This clonotype was observed at least ten times. J is TRBJ2-3 and V is TRBV5-1, with 7 bases fitting TRBD1. The J segment lost 1 base and the V segment lost 1 base, leaving 3 bases of the junction unmatched. CDR1 is SGHRS and CDR2 is YFSETQ in the germline V gene. The CDR3 totals 15 residues. The CDR3, as DNA: TGCGCCAGCAGCTTGAAAGGACAGGGCACAGATACGCAGTATTTT. Translation: CASSLKGQGTDTQYF.

This clonotype has just a few counts. V gene TRBV29-1 combines with J gene TRBJ2-2; 8 bases agree with TRBD1. Germline loops: CDR1 SQVTM, CDR2 ANQGSEA. This CDR3 has 15 amino acids. The V and J ends lost 4 bases and 5 bases, in that order; junction bases with no gene match: 9. The chain's CDR3 is CSVVRYRGLTGELFF. As DNA, the CDR3 is TGCAGCGTTGTAAGATACAGGGGGTTGACCGGGGAGCTGTTTTTT.

This chain uses TRBV7-8 with TRBJ2-1; a weak D match, TRBD1 (6 bases). V lost 6 bases and J lost 5, with 20 bases in between. The CDR3 extends over 16 amino acids. CDR1 SGHVS and CDR2 FQNEAQ come from the germline V gene. The CDR3 DNA reads as TGTGCCAGCAGTCAGAATCCAGTAGGGGGAAACAATGAGCAGTTCTTC. This codes for CASSQNPVGGNNEQFF.

This clonotype has a handful of counts. V gene TRBV6-2 or TRBV6-3 combines with J gene TRBJ2-7; no clear D gene. CDR1 is MNHEY, CDR2 SVGEGT, per germline. V lost 6 bases and J lost 1, with 7 bases in between. CDR3 length: 12 residues. The CDR3: CASRDPSYEQYF. DNA for the CDR3: TGTGCCAGCAGGGACCCATCCTACGAGCAGTACTTC.

The chain combines TRBV7-9 with TRBJ2-3; D is perhaps TRBD2 (7 bases). Trimming shortened V by 4 bases and J by 6 bases, and 17 bases separated the two germline ends. The V gene's germline CDR1 is SEHNR and CDR2 FQNEAQ (reference sequence). This CDR3 comprises 15 residues. The CDR3 nucleotides are TGTGCCAGCAGCTGGGGACGGGGGGCAAAGGATACGCAGTATTTT. Translation: CASSWGRGAKDTQYF.

The chain couples TRBV10-2 to TRBJ2-1; D remains ambiguous. The V end was cut by 7 bases, the J end by 7 bases, with 8 bases between. Germline V gene data show CDR1 as WSHSY and CDR2 as SAAADI. CDR3 length: 11 residues. The CDR3 here is CASTPQNEQFF. DNA for the CDR3: TGCGCCAGCACTCCCCAAAATGAGCAGTTCTTC.

The V and J genes are TRBV2 and TRBJ2-7; 10 bases agree with TRBD1. There are 15 residues in the CDR3. The germline V gene encodes CDR1 SNHLY and CDR2 FYNNEI. J was trimmed by 3 bases and V by 6 bases; bases with no gene match: 8. The CDR3 DNA reads TGTGCCAGCAGCCAGACAGGGGGCGAGTTCTACGAGCAGTACTTC. Translation: CASSQTGGEFYEQYF.

This clonotype was detected only a few times. This rearrangement joins TRBV20-1 to TRBJ1-2; 7 bases are a match to TRBD1. V lost 0 bases and J lost 13; bases outside the gene matches: 14. This CDR3 is 14 amino acids long. Looked up from germline, CDR1 is DFQATT and CDR2 is SNEGSKA (reference sequence). The CDR3 region has the DNA TGCAGTGCTAGAGATCAGGGACAGCGCTCAACCCCCACCTTC. Amino acids: CSARDQGQRSTPTF.

A few counts support this clonotype. J is TRBJ2-1 and V is TRBV3-1; D possibly corresponds to TRBD2 (6 bases). The V gene lost 4 bases and the J gene lost 5 bases, with 18 bases spanning the gap. This CDR3 is 16 amino acids long. CDR1 and CDR2 (germline): LGHDT, YNNKEL (reference sequence). The chain's CDR3 is CASSRPESGSHNEQFF. DNA of the CDR3: TGTGCCAGCAGCCGCCCCGAATCCGGGAGCCACAATGAGCAGTTCTTC.

This clonotype was seen at least ten times. The chain employs TRBV7-9 and TRBJ2-1; the match to TRBD1 covers 8 bases. V lost 5 bases to trimming and J lost 10 bases; unmatched junction nucleotides: 16. The germline gives CDR1 SEHNR, CDR2 FQNEAQ (reference sequence). This CDR3 spans 16 amino acids. Here the CDR3 DNA reads TGTGCCAGCAGCCCGCCCTGGGACAGGTTAACTAGGGAGCAGTTCTTC. It yields the protein CASSPPWDRLTREQFF.

There are a few counts of this clonotype. The chain joins TRBV5-5 to TRBJ1-5; D not certain. Trimming took 2 bases from V and 6 from J, leaving 12 bases between them. The germline gives CDR1 SGHKS, CDR2 YYEKEE (reference sequence). This CDR3 has 14 residues. In DNA form, the CDR3 reads TGTGCCAGCAGCTTTTGGCAGGAAGGTCAGCCCCAGCATTTT. Protein product: CASSFWQEGQPQHF.

This clonotype was seen a few times. This rearrangement joins TRBV11-1 to TRBJ2-7; 7 bases are shared with TRBD1. CDR3 length: 20 amino acids. The germline gives CDR1 SGHAT, CDR2 FQDESV (reference sequence). J lost 0 bases, V lost 3 bases, and 20 bases had no gene match. The chain's CDR3 is CASSLRTGKAPGPSSYEQYF. Here the CDR3 DNA reads TGTGCCAGCAGCTTGAGGACAGGAAAGGCCCCTGGTCCCTCCTCCTACGAGCAGTACTTC.

The rearrangement links TRBV28 to TRBJ2-1, with 7 bases that match TRBD1. CDR1 and CDR2 from the germline V gene are MDHEN and SYDVKM. Trimming at V came to 2 bases and at J to 0 bases, leaving 10 bases not matched to a gene. The CDR3 extends over 18 amino acids. CDR3 in amino acids: CASSLTPKAGGSYNEQFF. Written as DNA, the CDR3 is TGTGCCAGCAGTTTAACCCCCAAGGCAGGGGGCTCCTACAATGAGCAGTTCTTC.

This clonotype has a handful of counts. This sequence joins TRBV14 and TRBJ1-6; D unclear. CDR1 is SGHDN, CDR2 FVKESK, per germline. This CDR3 contains 15 residues. Trimming took off 3 bases at V and 7 bases at J, with 13 bases between the two ends. Here the CDR3 reads CASSQWGFGNSPLHF. Written as DNA, the CDR3 is TGTGCCAGCAGCCAGTGGGGTTTCGGAAATTCACCCCTCCACTTT. Together with reference TRBV14 and TRBJ1-6, the CDR3 gives the full variable domain: EAGVTQFPSHSVIEKGQTVTLRCDPISGHDNLYWYRRVMGKEIKFLLHFVKESKQDESGMPNNRFLAERTGGTYSTLKVQPAELEDSGVYFCASSQWGFGNSPLHFGNGTRLTVT.

The chain links TRBV10-3 to TRBJ2-3; tentatively, D is TRBD2 (5 bases). From germline, CDR1 is ENHRY and CDR2 SYGVKD. Trimming took off 4 bases at V and 5 bases at J, with 16 bases between the two ends. The CDR3 has 15 amino acids. Here the CDR3 reads CAISAQASLKDTQYF. The CDR3 DNA reads TGTGCCATCAGTGCGCAGGCTAGCCTCAAAGATACGCAGTATTTT.

This clonotype was seen a handful of times. The chain links TRBV10-3 to TRBJ2-1, with D possibly TRBD2 on 5 matching bases. The germline V gene has CDR1 ENHRY and CDR2 SYGVKD. With 3 bases removed from V and 0 bases from J, the gap between germline ends came to 12 bases. CDR3 length: 16 amino acids. The CDR3 DNA reads TGTGCCATCAGTGAAAGAAGCGGTAGCTCCTACAATGAGCAGTTCTTC. It encodes CAISERSGSSYNEQFF.

The genes are TRBV11-3 and TRBJ2-5; 8 bases align to TRBD2. This CDR3 contains 14 residues. Losses at the gene ends were 2 bases for V and 4 bases for J; bases not matched to a gene: 3. CDR1 and CDR2 from the germline V gene are SGHNT and YENEEA. The CDR3 loop is CASSLTSGLETQYF. The CDR3 DNA is TGTGCCAGCAGCTTAACTAGCGGTTTAGAGACCCAGTACTTC.

This clonotype has a handful of counts. V gene TRBV27 combines with J gene TRBJ2-1, with TRBD2 matching 12 bases. Germline loops: CDR1 MNHEY, CDR2 SMNVEV (reference sequence). The CDR3 runs 19 residues. V gave up 5 bases and J gave up 0 bases; unmatched junction bases: 11. CDR3 sequence: CASSTLASGRASSYNEQFF. The CDR3 region has the DNA TGTGCCAGCAGTACCCTAGCTAGCGGGAGGGCCAGCTCCTACAATGAGCAGTTCTTC.

Only a few counts were recorded for this clonotype. The chain joins TRBV29-1 to TRBJ2-1; 8 positions match TRBD2. Losses at the gene ends were 5 bases for V and 0 bases for J; bases not matched to a gene: 18. In germline, CDR1 is SQVTM, CDR2 ANQGSEA. The CDR3 has 19 residues. The chain's CDR3 is CSVTNLGAGGPFSYNEQFF. The CDR3 region has the DNA TGCAGCGTTACGAACCTAGGGGCGGGAGGACCTTTCTCCTACAATGAGCAGTTCTTC.

The rearrangement links TRBV6-5 to TRBJ2-7; 11 bases align to TRBD1. The CDR3 runs 16 residues. Germline V gene sequence: CDR1 MNHEY, CDR2 SVGAGI. The junction had 10 bases not matched to a gene; V was cut back by 4 bases and J by 5 bases. The CDR3 reads CASSSQDRGQRNEQYF. The DNA of the CDR3 is TGTGCCAGCAGTTCCCAGGACAGGGGGCAAAGGAACGAGCAGTACTTC.

The chain links TRBV18 to TRBJ2-5; the match to TRBD2 covers 7 bases. The CDR3 length is 14 residues. V lost 0 bases and J lost 4; bases outside the gene matches: 2. The germline CDR1 and CDR2 sequences are KGHSH and LQKENI. CDR3 DNA: TGTGCCAGCTCACCACCCGGACTAGTAGAGACCCAGTACTTC. This sequence encodes CASSPPGLVETQYF.